The source of this T cell receptor (beta chain) is a study of cytomegalovirus exposure and HLA in healthy donors (dated by TCRdb to about 2017). The study in broad terms: An earlier analysis of 587 of the donors reported 250 to 300 Gb of sequence data and 100 million to 130 million unique TCR beta sequences from around 200 million T cells. Around 320 gigabases of sequencing data and approximately 93 million unique TCR sequences were included in an early release covering several hundred HLA-typed donors. The genetic ancestry cluster associated with self-reported Caucasian donors included over 65% of the 398 genotyped donors. The aim of the study was to test whether cataloging public T cell receptors could identify signatures of past pathogen exposure. The T cell repertoires of 666 subjects were profiled by immunosequencing and related to cytomegalovirus serostatus. In addition to the first cohort of 650 to 750 subjects, a separate validation cohort of approximately 120 different subjects was used. High-throughput TCR immunosequencing, statistical association of individual TCRs with disease status, and machine learning were combined to predict cytomegalovirus infection status. In a later analysis, previously published TCR beta repertoires from roughly 710 donors were re-analyzed and high-resolution HLA genotyping was added so that TCR occurrence patterns could be studied. In the later analysis, no new phenotypic data were used to find candidate immune exposures; instead, reliance was placed on TCR beta sequences and their occurrence across donors. An earlier analysis of 450 to 750 of the donors used high-throughput TCR beta sequencing to judge whether each TCR beta V gene segment behaved as functional or pseudogenic. Donor age, sex, ethnicity and CMV serostatus were compiled alongside the repertoire data. In a later genetic analysis, genome-wide SNP genotypes for about three fifths of the roughly 670 donors were used, and that subset was treated as a discovery cohort. All discovery cohort repertoires had been generated on a single sequencing platform. Class I and class II HLA loci were covered by the typing at four-digit resolution. The number of donors typed differed by locus, with about 629-630 for A, B, C, DRB1 and DQB1, approximately 500 for DQA1, 600 to 610 for DPA1, and 400 to 490 for DPB1. A handful of DR-DQ haplotypes were treated as single units for association and clustering because of strong linkage in the cohort. On average, roughly 240,000 unique TCR beta nucleotide sequences were sequenced per donor among several hundred genotyped donors of the cohort, with about 17% of those sequences being non-productive.

On the study overall, not on this receptor specifically: For the cohort, immune exposure information was limited to CMV serostatus. In a later analysis, the rate of TCR association differed among HLA loci, with DRB1 alleles having the most associated TCRs and HLA-C alleles having the fewest. Linkage disequilibrium might explain the correlated functional status among segregating V segments, but an unknown experimental factor could not be excluded. Strong co-occurrence of HLA alleles, especially DR and DQ, made assigning TCR associations to individual alleles difficult. A later genetic analysis associated a missense DCLRE1C variant with V-gene and J-gene trimming of TCR beta chains, and an independent cohort replicated the association. A few of the identified cytomegalovirus-associated TCR beta chains were confirmed in vitro to be specific for cytomegalovirus antigens. In a later analysis, most CMV-associated TCR beta chains were found to appear HLA-restricted, with HLA associations seemingly driven largely by CMV exposure. A further reported finding was that TCR beta sequences accurately predicted the HLA-A and HLA-B alleles for most subjects in the first cohort. The presence/absence analyses assumed that sequencing depth was roughly uniform across donors, and that assumption may not be true. Because some donors lacked HLA typing at each locus, the association tests relied only on the typed subset. Compared with the approximately 720-donor mean, donors in an Asian-associated ancestry cluster had fewer N-insertions in productive TCRs, according to a later genetic analysis. A total of 164 TCR beta chains were listed by the study as associated with cytomegalovirus. Across donors, most TCR sequences were observed very rarely, whereas some public TCRs were present in many individuals. The sequencing pipeline was judged likely to have produced a cluster of highly shared sequence variants as a technical artifact. Because counts were too low, some 16 rarely observed V segments, including chromosome 9 orphons, were excluded from the earlier analysis of 500 to 700 of the donors. In an earlier analysis of around 600 of the donors, most TCR beta V segments appeared in productive rearrangements about 90% or about 30% of the time, broadly matching IMGT annotations. This cohort had only TCR beta chains sequenced, and the lack of alpha or paired-chain data limited which features could be detected. The authors suggested that the approach could potentially be extended to other disease states and immunological phenotypes. The classifier was reported to diagnose cytomegalovirus status with high specificity and sensitivity in both the original cohort and the validation cohort. According to a later analysis, parvovirus B19, influenza, CMV and Epstein-Barr virus appeared linked to several top co-occurrence clusters. In a later analysis, HLA-associated TCR beta chains were found to be more clonally expanded and to have lower generation probabilities than equally common non-associated chains. Some IMGT-functional V segments, including TRBV6-2 and TRBV6-3, could not be told apart with the 87-base-pair reads, so those segments were excluded. At a false discovery rate of 0.05, a later analysis linked around 15,000 TCR beta sequences to specific HLA alleles.

The protocol used for the library was the immunoSEQ multiplex PCR assay. A mixture of 60 forward primers for TCR Vbeta segments and 13 reverse primers for TCR Jbeta segments was used in the multiplex PCR. The CDR3 region of rearranged TCR beta genes was amplified from genomic DNA by a multiplex PCR assay. The amplified TCR beta libraries were sequenced on the Illumina HiSeq System as 87-base-pair reads. In the original analysis: A later analysis counted about 76 million unique TCR beta chains across the 650 to 700 repertoires, and roughly 10 million of these chains were shared by at least two donors. Raw reads were error-corrected and collapsed into unique sequences with a nearest-neighbor algorithm that merged closely related sequences to remove PCR and sequencing errors. Alignment of CDR3 sequences to IMGT reference sequences was used to assign V, D and J gene segments. For a sequence to be retained, a match of at least six nucleotides was required to both a V gene segment and a J gene segment. A rearrangement was called productive if the CDR3 had no stop codons and remained in frame with V and J, and every other rearrangement was called non-productive. Following IMGT convention, CDR3 was defined as the stretch from the second conserved V-encoded cysteine up to the conserved J-encoded phenylalanine. The earlier analysis of approximately 590 of the donors excluded any sequence lacking an unambiguous match to a single V gene segment. In an earlier analysis of some 590 of the donors, a V segment was called functional when productive rearrangements were above 56.7%, and segregating when the standard deviation between donors exceeded 5%. A statistical classification framework was built for diagnosing cytomegalovirus status from the catalog of TCR beta chain sequences. In a later analysis, TCR nucleotide sequences were compared against IMGT/GENE-DB human TR gene sequences so that V and J genes could be assigned. A later analysis assigned CDR3 sequences and most-parsimonious VDJ recombination scenarios with the TCRdist pipeline. A later analysis defined each TCR beta chain by its CDR3 amino acid sequence plus V-gene family, and excluded reads lacking a unique V-gene family. To address suspected cross-contamination and a sequencing artifact, a later analysis removed 450 to 700 highly shared, low-generation-probability nucleotide sequences. A later analysis calculated a clonal expansion index for each public chain from normalized within-repertoire ranks of inferred template counts. Generation probabilities in a later analysis came from a VDJ recombination model fitted to out-of-frame rearrangements, and those results were checked against IGoR. Hypergeometric tests were used in a later analysis to score TCR-TCR, TCR-HLA and TCR-CMV co-occurrence, with a repertoire-size bias correction applied to the TCR pairs. To estimate false discovery rates, a later analysis permuted the HLA or CMV assignments 20 times. In a later analysis, co-occurring TCRs were grouped with DBSCAN, and TCRdist sequence similarity was added when clustering was performed within HLA-allele-positive subsets. For co-occurrence clustering, repertoires with fewer than 30,000 or more than 120,000 public chains were excluded, along with five repertoires with anomalous nucleotide sharing. Sourced from immuneACCESS, this table was stored by TCRdb with only in-frame sequences that have V and J called. A share of the clones is absent; for the studies checked, an unresolved V gene accounts for under half, and the remainder has no known explanation. V and J calls and clone size are copied from that table; D and trimming were computed from the DNA. Across this sample there are around 130,000 clones, with 78% seen only once. The top ten clones comprise approximately 1.5% of the sample.

V lost 10 bases and J lost 1 base; the stretch between them is 13 bases long. CDR1 and CDR2 are read off the germline V gene as ENHRY and SYGVKD. The CDR3 starts with the cysteine, ends with the phenylalanine, and has 13 residues. Here the CDR3 DNA is all that survives: 39 bases in frame from base 1. The cohort comprised hundreds of healthy bone marrow donors. Cohort members were all nominally healthy when sampled, although unrecorded immune exposures were likely present. The donor was CMV seronegative and was included in the group of about 400 seronegative cohort members. A peripheral blood sample was provided by each donor, and peripheral blood mononuclear cells were used for TCR beta sequencing. Genomic DNA extraction from the blood cell samples was performed with the Qiagen DNeasy Blood Extraction Kit. Concerning this clone itself: Its antigen remains unidentified. Within one base of it there is no much larger clone, and no base qualities were kept.

Here the chain combines TRBV10-3 and TRBJ1-1, with the identity of the D gene unclear. This TCR derives from a woman aged 18-29 years in good health and CMV-seronegative. Sequencing was carried out using PBMCs. The bases are TGTGCCAGCAGCGGACTGCCGAACACTGAAGCTTTCTTT. Translated, this is CASSGLPNTEAFF.